This T cell receptor (beta chain) was found in a study of CD8 T cells in ankylosing spondylitis (dated by TCRdb to about 2017). With respect to the entire study: T cell receptor beta repertoires were profiled in healthy donors and ankylosing spondylitis patients so that disease-linked TCR variants could be found. Samples of peripheral blood were taken, and for ankylosing spondylitis patients, synovial fluid was collected as well. The whole study cohort included under 140 healthy donors and 25 ankylosing spondylitis patients.

The sequencer listed for this sample is Illumina HiSeq 2500. Quantitative 5'-RACE with molecular barcodes was the method used to prepare the TCR beta libraries. The study's processing was this. A new computational method, built on a probabilistic model of VDJ rearrangement, was used to identify disease-linked TCR variants. TCRdb reran the public reads through fastp at Q25 and MiXCR, keeping productive beta chains. Every entry covers one CDR3 protein and lists the most common genes and DNA from its rows. The V and J calls shown here were made by TCRdb, not taken from the authors' results. For this sample there are fewer than 500,000 distinct CDR3 sequences; roughly 27% appear just once. Clones ranked in the top ten supply 0.89% of the sample. This clonotype was seen only a few times. Its binding antigen is unknown. Base qualities were left out, and no much larger clone turns up one base away. The CDR3 starts with the cysteine, ends with the phenylalanine, and has 14 residues. The sequence is cut down to CDR3 DNA, 42 bases in frame from base 1. From a lookup of the germline V gene, CDR1 and CDR2 are SNHLY and FYNNEI. The V end loses 1 base and the J end loses 7 bases, and a stretch of 13 bases separates them.

General study outcomes and caveats: Some motif variants were previously reported in synovial fluid and blood of reactive arthritis patients, suggesting common disease-initiation mechanisms. The disease-linked clones showed a CD8+ phenotype and occurred at relatively low frequencies in peripheral blood. A TCR beta motif made up of several highly homologous amino acid variants appeared to be characteristic of blood from ankylosing spondylitis patients. Significant enrichment of the disease-linked clones was reported in matched synovial fluid samples from ankylosing spondylitis patients.

Sequencing was carried out using blood, either unsorted or a sorted T cell fraction (not recorded which). In this chain, TRBV2 is recombined with TRBJ1-1, with TRBD1 perhaps the D gene, on 5 matching bases. The clonotype was recovered from a male donor with ankylosing spondylitis. The DNA is as follows: TGTGCCAGCAGTGAAGTTTACCCAGGGAGTGAAGCTTTCTTT. This yields the protein CASSEVYPGSEAFF. Extended through the reference TRBV2 and TRBJ1-1 proteins, this CDR3 yields the full variable domain: EPEVTQTPSHQVTQMGQEVILRCVPISNHLYFYWYRQILGQKVEFLVSFYNNEISEKSEIFDDQFSVERPDGSNFTLKIRSTKLEDSAMYFCASSEVYPGSEAFFGQGTRLTVV.